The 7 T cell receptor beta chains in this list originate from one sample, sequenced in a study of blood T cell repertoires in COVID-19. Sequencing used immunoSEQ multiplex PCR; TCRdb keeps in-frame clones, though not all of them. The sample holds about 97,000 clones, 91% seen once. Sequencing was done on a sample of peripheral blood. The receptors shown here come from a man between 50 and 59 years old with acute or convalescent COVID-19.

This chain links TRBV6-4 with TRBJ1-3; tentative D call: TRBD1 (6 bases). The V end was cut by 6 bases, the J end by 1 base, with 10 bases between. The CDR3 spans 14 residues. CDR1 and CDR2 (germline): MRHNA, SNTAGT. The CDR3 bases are TGTGCCAGCAGCGAAACAGGGTCTGGAAACACCATATATTTT. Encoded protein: CASSETGSGNTIYF.

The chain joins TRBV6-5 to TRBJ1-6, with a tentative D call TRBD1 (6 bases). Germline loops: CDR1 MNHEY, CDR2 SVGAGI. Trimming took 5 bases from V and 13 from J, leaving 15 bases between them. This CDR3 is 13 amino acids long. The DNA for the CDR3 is TGTGCCAGCAGTCACGACAGGCCTAGCCCCCTCCACTTT. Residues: CASSHDRPSPLHF.

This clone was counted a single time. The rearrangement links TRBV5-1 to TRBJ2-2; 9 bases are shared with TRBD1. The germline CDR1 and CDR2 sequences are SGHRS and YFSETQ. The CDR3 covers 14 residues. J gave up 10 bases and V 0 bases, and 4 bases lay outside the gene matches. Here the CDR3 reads CASSLVTGGVELFF. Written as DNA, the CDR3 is TGCGCCAGCAGCTTGGTTACAGGGGGCGTGGAGCTGTTTTTT.

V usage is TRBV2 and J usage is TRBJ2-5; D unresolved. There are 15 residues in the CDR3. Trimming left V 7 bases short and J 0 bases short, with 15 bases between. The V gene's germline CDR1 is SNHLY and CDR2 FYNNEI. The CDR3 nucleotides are TGTGCCAGCATGGGCGTACGGCAGTACCAAGAGACCCAGTACTTC. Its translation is CASMGVRQYQETQYF.

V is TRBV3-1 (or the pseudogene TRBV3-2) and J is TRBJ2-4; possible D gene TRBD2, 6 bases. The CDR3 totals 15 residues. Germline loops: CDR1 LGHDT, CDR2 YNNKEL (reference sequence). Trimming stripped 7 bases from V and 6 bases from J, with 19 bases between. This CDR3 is CASIASGGSSNIQYF. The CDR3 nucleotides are TGTGCCAGCATCGCTTCCGGGGGTAGTTCAAACATTCAGTACTTC.

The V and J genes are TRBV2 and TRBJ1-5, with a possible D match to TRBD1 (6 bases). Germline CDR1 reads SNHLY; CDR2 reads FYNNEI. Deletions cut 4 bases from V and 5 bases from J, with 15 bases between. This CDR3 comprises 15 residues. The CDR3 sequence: CASSGSRGTYQPQHF. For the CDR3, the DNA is TGTGCCAGCAGTGGCAGCAGGGGAACGTATCAGCCCCAGCATTTT.

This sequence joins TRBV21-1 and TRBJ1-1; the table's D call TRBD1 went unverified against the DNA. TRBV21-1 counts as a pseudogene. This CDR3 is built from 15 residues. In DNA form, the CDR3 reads TGTGCCAGCAGCAAACTCCACAGAATGAACACTGAAGCTTTCTTT. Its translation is CASSKLHRMNTEAFF.